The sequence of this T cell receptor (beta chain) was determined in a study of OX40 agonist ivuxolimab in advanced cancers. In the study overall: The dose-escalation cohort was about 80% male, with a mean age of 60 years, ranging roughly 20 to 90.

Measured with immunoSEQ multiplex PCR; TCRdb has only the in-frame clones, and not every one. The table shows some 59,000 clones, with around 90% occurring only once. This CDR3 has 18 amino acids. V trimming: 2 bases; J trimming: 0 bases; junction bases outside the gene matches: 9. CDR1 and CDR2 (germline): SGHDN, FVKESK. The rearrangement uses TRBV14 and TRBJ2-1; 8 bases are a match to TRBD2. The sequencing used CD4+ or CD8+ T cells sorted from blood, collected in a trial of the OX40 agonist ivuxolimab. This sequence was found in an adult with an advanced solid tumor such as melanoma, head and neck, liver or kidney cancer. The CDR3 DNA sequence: TGTGCCAGCAGCCAACGGCCGGGCGGGGGGCGCTCCTACAATGAGCAGTTCTTC. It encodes CASSQRPGGGRSYNEQFF.